The 27 T cell receptor beta chains listed next were all sequenced from one sample in a study of OX40 agonist ivuxolimab in advanced cancers. Measured with immunoSEQ multiplex PCR; TCRdb has only the in-frame clones, and not every one. This sample has 50,000 to 65,000 clones; approximately 90% occur once, and the top ten carry around 1.4%. The material was CD4+ or CD8+ T cells sorted from blood, obtained in a trial of the OX40 agonist ivuxolimab. The source of these receptors is an adult with an advanced solid tumor such as melanoma, head and neck, liver or kidney cancer.

In this sample, this clone turned up a few times. This sequence joins TRBV6-4 and TRBJ1-2; possible D gene TRBD1, 5 bases. From germline, CDR1 is MRHNA and CDR2 SNTAGT. CDR3 length equals 10 residues. V was shortened by 6 bases and J by 8 bases, with 7 bases between the two germline ends. The CDR3 loop reads CASRGPGYTF. The CDR3 coding sequence is TGTGCCAGCAGGGGACCAGGCTACACCTTC.

The V and J genes are TRBV19 and TRBJ2-7; 9 nucleotides match TRBD2. CDR3 length equals 18 residues. The V gene's germline CDR1 is LNHDA and CDR2 SQIVND (reference sequence). J gave up 5 bases and V 8 bases, and 22 bases lay outside the gene matches. The CDR3 sequence: CASGPRRAGGPVCNEQYF. CDR3 DNA: TGTGCCAGTGGTCCCCGAAGGGCGGGAGGGCCGGTTTGCAACGAGCAGTACTTC.

The V and J genes are TRBV11-2 and TRBJ1-1; a weak D match, TRBD1 (5 bases). From germline, CDR1 is SGHAT and CDR2 FQNNGV. The CDR3 spans 15 residues. V lost 1 base, J lost 5 bases, and 14 bases lay in between. CDR3 loop: CASSLVGGRGTEAFF. CDR3 in DNA: TGTGCCAGCAGCTTAGTCGGGGGTAGGGGTACTGAAGCTTTCTTT.

The chain combines TRBV5-1 with TRBJ2-1; D ambiguous. V lost 4 bases to trimming and J lost 0 bases, with 11 bases between them. This CDR3 comprises 15 residues. The germline V gene has CDR1 SGHRS and CDR2 YFSETQ. The CDR3 DNA reads TGCGCCAGCAGCCCCGACTCTGGCTCCTACAATGAGCAGTTCTTC. It translates to CASSPDSGSYNEQFF. The whole variable domain, remainder taken from reference TRBV5-1 and TRBJ2-1, is KAGVTQTPRYLIKTRGQQVTLSCSPISGHRSVSWYQQTPGQGLQFLFEYFSETQRNKGNFPGRFSGRQFSNSRSEMNVSTLELGDSALYLCASSPDSGSYNEQFFGPGTRLTVL.

V is TRBV5-1 and J is TRBJ2-7; weak D call: TRBD2 (6 bases). The germline gives CDR1 SGHRS, CDR2 YFSETQ. This CDR3 region has 13 residues. The V end was cut by 4 bases, the J end by 2 bases, with 10 bases between. The CDR3 coding sequence is TGCGCCAGCAGCCCGACTAGTGCCTACGAGCAGTACTTC. Amino acids: CASSPTSAYEQYF.

In its sample, this clone was seen once. The V call is TRBV19, the J call TRBJ2-7; 11 bases match TRBD1. Per the germline V gene, CDR1 is LNHDA and CDR2 is SQIVND (reference sequence). The V gene end was trimmed by 6 bases and the J gene end by 3 bases; junction bases not matched to a gene: 4. The CDR3 spans 14 residues. The CDR3 coding sequence is TGTGCCAGTAGCTCCGGGACAGGGGGCTACGAGCAGTACTTC. It yields the protein CASSSGTGGYEQYF.

The V call is TRBV6-4, the J call TRBJ2-5; D could derive from TRBD1 or TRBD2 (5 bases each). Germline V gives CDR1 MRHNA, CDR2 SNTAGT. This CDR3 spans 14 amino acids. With 3 bases removed from V and 5 bases from J, the gap between germline ends came to 13 bases. CDR3 region: CASSEDIWGETQYF. CDR3 DNA sequence: TGTGCCAGCAGTGAGGACATATGGGGGGAGACCCAGTACTTC.

This clone was counted a single time. The chain links TRBV27 to TRBJ2-7; TRBD1 matches 9 bases. Germline V gives CDR1 MNHEY, CDR2 SMNVEV (reference sequence). The V segment lost 2 bases and the J segment 3 bases; nucleotides outside the gene matches: 8. This CDR3 region has 16 residues. The CDR3 reads CASSLINVDRGYEQYF. The CDR3 DNA reads TGTGCCAGCAGTTTAATTAACGTGGACAGGGGCTACGAGCAGTACTTC.

The J gene is TRBJ1-3, the V gene TRBV5-4; no clear D. The CDR3 is 17 residues long. CDR1 SGHNT and CDR2 YYREEE come from the germline V gene (reference sequence). V lost 4 bases and J 3 bases, leaving 20 bases between the germline ends. CDR3 sequence reads: CASSGGAGRRSGNTIYF. The CDR3 nucleotides are TGTGCCAGCAGCGGCGGCGCCGGGCGGCGGAGTGGAAACACCATATATTTT. Variable domain in full (rest from reference TRBV5-4 and TRBJ1-3): ETGVTQSPTHLIKTRGQQVTLRCSSQSGHNTVSWYQQALGQGPQFIFQYYREEENGRGNFPPRFSGLQFPNYSSELNVNALELDDSALYLCASSGGAGRRSGNTIYFGEGSWLTVV.

In this sample, this clone turned up once. The chain joins TRBV13 to TRBJ2-7; 8 bases are shared with TRBD1. V shed 1 base and J 4 bases; nucleotides not matched to a gene: 6. Germline CDR1 and CDR2: PRHDT and FYEKMQ (reference sequence). The CDR3 is 15 amino acids. CDR3 sequence (DNA): TGTGCCAGCAGCTTAGAACCCCAGGGGGCTTACGAGCAGTACTTC. This translates into CASSLEPQGAYEQYF.

This clone was recorded only once. The J gene is TRBJ2-7, the V gene TRBV5-6, with 10 bases that match TRBD1. The CDR3 has 16 residues. J was trimmed by 7 bases and V by 4 bases; bases with no gene match: 14. CDR1 SGHDT and CDR2 YYEEEE come from the germline V gene. As DNA, the CDR3 is TGTGCCAGCAGCCCTGGGTACGGGACAGGGGTTTGGGAGCAGTACTTC. It specifies CASSPGYGTGVWEQYF.

This clone was counted once. The genes are TRBV2 and TRBJ2-7, with 7 positions matching TRBD1. The CDR3 has 13 amino acids. With 5 bases clipped from V and 5 bases from J, the junction kept 6 bases outside the gene matches. Germline V gene lookup returns CDR1 SNHLY and CDR2 FYNNEI. CDR3 in DNA: TGTGCCAGCAGTCCCGGGACAGTACACGAGCAGTACTTC. This gives the protein CASSPGTVHEQYF.

This chain links TRBV9 with TRBJ2-7; 9 nucleotides agree with TRBD1. CDR3 length equals 15 residues. Germline V lookup: CDR1 SGDLS, CDR2 YYNGEE. Losses at the gene ends were 0 bases for V and 2 bases for J; bases not matched to a gene: 3. Here the CDR3 reads CASSVGGTGTYEQYF. The CDR3 DNA is TGTGCCAGCAGCGTAGGCGGGACAGGGACCTACGAGCAGTACTTC. The complete variable domain, with remaining parts taken from reference TRBV9 and TRBJ2-7, reads DSGVTQTPKHLITATGQRVTLRCSPRSGDLSVYWYQQSLDQGLQFLIQYYNGEERAKGNILERFSAQQFPDLHSELNLSSLELGDSALYFCASSVGGTGTYEQYFGPGTRLTVT.

This clone turned up a few times. The chain is built from TRBV27 and TRBJ2-7; 10 nucleotides agree with TRBD1. Germline CDR1 is MNHEY and CDR2 is SMNVEV (reference sequence). The J segment lost 7 bases and the V segment lost 7 bases, leaving 22 bases of the junction unmatched. The CDR3 extends over 18 amino acids. In nucleotides, the CDR3 is TGTGCCAGCACCTCAGTTGGGGGAACCGGGACAGGGGTTGGAGAGCAGTACTTC. It encodes CASTSVGGTGTGVGEQYF.

This chain connects TRBV6-6 to TRBJ1-1; tentative D call: TRBD1 (5 bases). The V gene lost 8 bases and the J gene lost 3 bases, with 7 bases spanning the gap. This CDR3 comprises 11 residues. Looked up from germline, CDR1 is MNHNY and CDR2 is SVGAGI (reference sequence). The CDR3 nucleotides are TGTGCCAGCGTGGGGGACACTGAAGCTTTCTTT. Translating it yields CASVGDTEAFF.

V gene TRBV7-9 combines with J gene TRBJ2-3, with D perhaps matching TRBD2 (5 bases). Trimming stripped 1 base from V and 1 base from J, with 6 bases between. This CDR3 region has 14 residues. CDR1 SEHNR and CDR2 FQNEAQ come from the germline V gene (reference sequence). The CDR3 region is CASSLDGGTDTQYF. The CDR3 bases are TGTGCCAGCAGCTTAGACGGGGGCACAGATACGCAGTATTTT.

The V and J genes are TRBV30 and TRBJ1-1, with TRBD1 matching over 7 bases. Germline CDR1 reads GTSNPN; CDR2 reads SVGIG (reference sequence). The CDR3 is 13 amino acids. V shed 3 bases, J shed 2 bases, and the junction held 3 bases outside the gene matches. Written as DNA, the CDR3 is TGTGCCTGGAGGGGACAGACAAACACTGAAGCTTTCTTT. Protein sequence: CAWRGQTNTEAFF.

The chain recombines TRBV9 with TRBJ2-1, with TRBD1 matching 9 bases. With V trimmed by 4 bases and J by 10 bases, 12 bases remained unmatched. Per germline, CDR1 SGDLS and CDR2 YYNGEE. This CDR3 contains 15 residues. The CDR3 region has the DNA TGTGCCAGCAGCCCCCGGACAGGGGCCCCCAAAGAGCAGTTCTTC. It yields the protein CASSPRTGAPKEQFF.

The chain uses TRBV10-3 and TRBJ2-7; 8 bases agree with TRBD1. This CDR3 is built from 11 residues. The V and J ends lost 10 bases and 4 bases, in that order; junction bases with no gene match: 3. CDR1 ENHRY and CDR2 SYGVKD come from the germline V gene. CDR3 sequence reads: CATRQGYEQYF. In DNA form, the CDR3 reads TGTGCCACGAGACAGGGGTACGAGCAGTACTTC.

On this clone itself: Compared with germline, one end of the junction differs, possibly owing to a read error. This chain joins TRBV5-5 and TRBJ2-5; D call uncertain. This CDR3 is built from 11 residues. Germline-derived CDR1 and CDR2 are SGHKS and YYEKEE (reference sequence). The CDR3 is CASTLGETQYF. CDR3 bases: TGTGCCAGCACCTTGGGGGAGACCCAGTACTTC.

J is TRBJ2-3 and V is TRBV6-6, with unresolved D. From germline, CDR1 is MNHNY and CDR2 SVGAGI (reference sequence). The CDR3 consists of 11 residues. V was shortened by 5 bases and J by 2 bases, with 2 bases between the two germline ends. CDR3 residues: CASSPTDTQYF. DNA for the CDR3: TGTGCCAGCAGTCCCACAGATACGCAGTATTTT.

V usage is TRBV5-4 and J usage is TRBJ1-2, with D possibly matching TRBD1 (5 bases). The CDR3 loop spans 13 amino acids. Looked up from germline, CDR1 is SGHNT and CDR2 is YYREEE (reference sequence). Trimming cost V 4 bases and J 3 bases, with 10 bases left between them. The CDR3 sequence is CASSATEYYGYTF. In DNA, the CDR3 is TGTGCCAGCAGCGCGACAGAATACTATGGCTACACCTTC.

This clone was recorded only once. The J gene is TRBJ1-1, the V gene TRBV7-3; D unresolved. The CDR3 has 14 residues. Trimming removed 3 bases from V and 6 bases from J, with 14 bases in between. Germline V CDR1 and CDR2: SGHTA, FQGTGA. CDR3 sequence: CASSFPFRGPEAFF. The CDR3 DNA is TGTGCCAGCAGCTTCCCCTTTCGAGGGCCTGAAGCTTTCTTT.

CDR3 DNA sequence: TGTGCCAGCAGTTTATCAGAGACCCAGTACTTC. Encoded protein: CASSLSETQYF. The rearrangement uses TRBV27 and TRBJ2-5, with D unclear. The germline V gene encodes CDR1 MNHEY and CDR2 SMNVEV (reference sequence). The CDR3 extends over 11 amino acids. V was pared by 0 bases and J by 4 bases, with 0 bases between.

This clone was observed a few times. This chain uses TRBV11-2 with TRBJ2-7; the D is unclear. The CDR3 consists of 12 residues. V shed 5 bases and J shed 3 bases, with 8 bases lying between them. Per germline, CDR1 SGHAT and CDR2 FQNNGV. This CDR3 reads CASSRTDYEQYF. The CDR3 nucleotides are TGTGCCAGCAGCCGCACAGACTACGAGCAGTACTTC.

The chain carries TRBV5-1 and TRBJ1-1; TRBD1 matches 7 bases. The germline gives CDR1 SGHRS, CDR2 YFSETQ. The CDR3 is 14 amino acids. Germline trimming cut 1 base from V and 1 base from J; bases unmatched to any gene: 1. The CDR3 DNA reads TGCGCCAGCAGCTTGTGGACAGGGAACACTGAAGCTTTCTTT. Amino acid sequence: CASSLWTGNTEAFF.

This clone was seen a single time. The chain combines TRBV30 with TRBJ1-6, with D unclear. The CDR3 contains 13 residues. Germline CDR1 is GTSNPN and CDR2 is SVGIG (reference sequence). The V end lost 1 base, the J end lost 9 bases, and 10 bases lay between the germline ends. CDR3 sequence: CAWSDGELSPLHF. For the CDR3, the DNA is TGTGCCTGGAGTGACGGGGAGCTTTCACCCCTCCACTTT.